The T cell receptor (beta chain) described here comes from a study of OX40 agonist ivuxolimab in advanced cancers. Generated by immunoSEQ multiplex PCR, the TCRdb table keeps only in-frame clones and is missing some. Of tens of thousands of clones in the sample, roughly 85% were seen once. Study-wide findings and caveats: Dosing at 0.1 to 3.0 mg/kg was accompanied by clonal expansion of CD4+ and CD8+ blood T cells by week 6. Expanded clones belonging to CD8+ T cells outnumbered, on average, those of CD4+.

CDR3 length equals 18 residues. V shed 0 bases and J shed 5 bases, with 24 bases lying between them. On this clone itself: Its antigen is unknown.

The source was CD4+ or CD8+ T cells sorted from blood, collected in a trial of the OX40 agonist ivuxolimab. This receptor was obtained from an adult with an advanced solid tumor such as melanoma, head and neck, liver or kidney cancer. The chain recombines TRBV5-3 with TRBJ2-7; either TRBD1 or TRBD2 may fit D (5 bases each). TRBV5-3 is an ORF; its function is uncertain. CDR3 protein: CARSLVDYPRGPLHEQYF. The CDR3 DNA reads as TGTGCCAGAAGCTTGGTAGACTACCCCCGGGGCCCCCTCCACGAGCAGTACTTC.